These T cell receptor beta chains were read from a single sample in a study of beta chain features in type 1 diabetes. Method: immunoSEQ multiplex PCR; TCRdb's copy keeps in-frame clones and lacks some. The profile shows 250,000 to 400,000 clones, approximately 15% of them singletons. Material for sequencing was central memory CD4+ T cells from blood. The receptors come from a man aged 30-40 years in good health. The CDR3 runs from the conserved cysteine through the conserved F or W. The order of the fields is clone size, V gene, J gene, D gene, CDR3 protein, CDR3 DNA. The D gene is left open where the match is weak. Some rows have no size entry. The others give once, few or many, or a class for an expanded clone.

few	TRBV2	TRBJ2-1	.	CASGTISYNEQFF	TGTGCGTCCGGGACAATCTCCTACAATGAGCAGTTCTTC
few	TRBV30	TRBJ2-1	.	CAWNWGGSESLHEQFF	TGTGCCTGGAATTGGGGAGGTAGTGAGTCCCTCCATGAGCAGTTCTTC
.	TRBV30	TRBJ1-5	.	CAWSPGVQPQHF	TGTGCCTGGAGTCCGGGGGTTCAGCCCCAGCATTTT
.	TRBV7-9	TRBJ1-2	TRBD1	CASSPRTGYGYTF	TGTGCCAGCAGCCCACGGACAGGGTATGGCTACACCTTC
few	TRBV6-1	TRBJ2-1	TRBD2	CASSERSGGLTEQFF	TGTGCCAGCAGTGAAAGGTCGGGAGGGCTAACTGAGCAGTTCTTC
few	TRBV10-3	TRBJ1-6	TRBD1	CAIRGQVDSPLHF	TGTGCCATCAGAGGACAGGTCGATTCACCCCTCCACTTT
few	TRBV5-1	TRBJ1-1	.	CASRPGTRNTEAFF	TGCGCCAGCAGGCCCGGGACAAGGAACACTGAAGCTTTCTTT
few	TRBV29-1	TRBJ1-1	.	CSAEGENTEAFF	TGCAGCGCTGAGGGGGAGAACACTGAAGCTTTCTTT
few	TRBV7-9	TRBJ2-1	.	CASSLDQMNEQFF	TGTGCCAGCAGCTTAGACCAGATGAATGAGCAGTTCTTC
.	TRBV2	TRBJ1-2	.	CASSPIPGGVKVDYGYTF	TGTGCCAGCAGTCCCATACCTGGAGGGGTTAAGGTCGACTATGGCTACACCTTC
many	TRBV7-2	TRBJ2-6	.	CASSLGNSGANVLTF	TGTGCCAGCAGCTTAGGCAACTCTGGGGCCAACGTCCTGACTTTC
many	TRBV18	TRBJ1-1	.	CASSPGLNTEAFF	TGTGCCAGCTCACCAGGGCTGAACACTGAAGCTTTCTTT
many	TRBV10-3	TRBJ2-6	.	CATRNSGANVLTF	TGTGCCACACGCAATTCTGGGGCCAACGTCCTGACTTTC
few	TRBV28	TRBJ2-1	.	CASSGWGEQFF	TGTGCCAGCAGTGGGTGGGGTGAGCAGTTCTTC
.	TRBV7-9	TRBJ2-3	.	CASSFQTGVTDTQYF	TGTGCCAGCAGCTTCCAGACTGGAGTCACAGATACGCAGTATTTT
many	TRBV7-3	TRBJ2-3	TRBD2	CASSLSGAGGPDTQYF	TGTGCCAGCAGCTTAAGCGGAGCGGGAGGGCCAGATACGCAGTATTTT
.	TRBV4-3	TRBJ2-1	TRBD1	CASSQGQDNEQFF	TGCGCCAGCAGCCAGGGACAGGACAATGAGCAGTTCTTC
few	TRBV11-2	TRBJ1-5	.	CASSLGDNLNQPQHF	TGTGCCAGCAGCTTAGGGGACAACCTAAATCAGCCCCAGCATTTT
.	TRBV7-2	TRBJ1-5	.	CASSLTLGPQHF	TGTGCCAGCAGCTTAACCTTAGGGCCCCAGCATTTT
.	TRBV9	TRBJ2-2	.	CASSAQLLESGELFF	TGTGCCAGCAGCGCCCAACTGTTGGAATCCGGGGAGCTGTTTTTT
.	TRBV7-9	TRBJ1-4	TRBD1	CASRSAGGLVEKLFF	TGTGCCAGCAGGTCAGCAGGGGGCTTGGTTGAAAAACTGTTTTTT
few	TRBV11-2	TRBJ2-7	TRBD2	CASSHLPRGTRGEQYF	TGTGCCAGCAGCCACCTCCCCCGAGGGACTAGAGGCGAGCAGTACTTC
few	TRBV6-5	TRBJ2-1	.	CASSYTIGEQFF	TGTGCCAGCAGTTACACGATAGGAGAGCAGTTCTTC
many	TRBV7-9	TRBJ2-5	TRBD2	CASSFGRAGETQYF	TGTGCCAGCAGCTTTGGACGAGCGGGGGAGACCCAGTACTTC
.	TRBV7-3	TRBJ2-1	TRBD2	CASSSPGTSGRDYNEQFF	TGTGCCAGCAGCTCCCCCGGGACTAGCGGGAGGGACTACAATGAGCAGTTCTTC
many	TRBV14	TRBJ2-1	TRBD1	CASTPRGQTYNEQFF	TGTGCCAGCACCCCCCGGGGACAGACGTACAATGAGCAGTTCTTC
few	TRBV5-1	TRBJ1-1	TRBD1	CASSALQGRNTEAFF	TGCGCCAGCAGCGCCTTACAGGGGAGAAACACTGAAGCTTTCTTT
.	TRBV18	TRBJ2-3	.	CASSPLSPVGDTQYF	TGTGCCAGCTCACCTCTCAGTCCAGTGGGAGATACGCAGTATTTT
.	TRBV7-2	TRBJ1-4	TRBD1	CASSRDRVEEKLFF	TGTGCCAGCAGCCGGGACAGGGTAGAGGAAAAACTGTTTTTT
few	TRBV14	TRBJ1-1	TRBD1	CASSQGRGNLNTEAFF	TGTGCCAGCAGCCAGGGCAGGGGGAACCTGAACACTGAAGCTTTCTTT
.	TRBV6-5	TRBJ2-5	.	CASSYGGGGSQETQYF	TGTGCCAGCAGTTACGGAGGGGGGGGAAGCCAAGAGACCCAGTACTTC
few	TRBV4-3	TRBJ2-3	TRBD2	CASSQGYKAGADTQYF	TGCGCCAGCAGCCAAGGGTATAAAGCGGGAGCAGATACGCAGTATTTT
.	TRBV4-3	TRBJ2-5	.	CASSQDSGLPKTQYF	TGCGCCAGCAGCCAAGATTCGGGCCTACCGAAGACCCAGTACTTC
few	TRBV9	TRBJ2-1	TRBD2	CASSPTSGFYNEQFF	TGTGCCAGCAGCCCAACTAGCGGGTTCTACAATGAGCAGTTCTTC
.	TRBV7-9	TRBJ2-3	.	CASSLVRGRQTDTQYF	TGTGCCAGCAGCTTAGTGAGGGGGAGGCAGACAGATACGCAGTATTTT
few	TRBV7-9	TRBJ1-4	.	CASSLAGDEKLFF	TGTGCCAGCAGCCTAGCGGGGGATGAAAAACTGTTTTTT
.	TRBV7-2	TRBJ2-1	.	CASSLEGSAHNEQFF	TGTGCCAGCAGCTTAGAGGGGAGCGCCCACAATGAGCAGTTCTTC
.	TRBV6-5	TRBJ1-2	.	CACASGGYGYTF	TGTGCCTGCGCCAGTGGGGGATATGGCTACACCTTC
few	TRBV2	TRBJ1-4	.	CASSGEEHRRREKLFF	TGTGCCAGCAGTGGGGAGGAACATCGTCGACGGGAAAAACTGTTTTTT
.	TRBV6-1	TRBJ2-3	TRBD2	CASSEGRTSGGSDTQYF	TGTGCCAGCAGTGAGGGAAGGACTAGCGGGGGGTCAGATACGCAGTATTTT
few	TRBV7-9	TRBJ1-5	.	CASSPQGSNQPQHF	TGTGCCAGCAGCCCCCAGGGTAGCAATCAGCCCCAGCATTTT
many	TRBV27	TRBJ2-5	.	CASRLVPAGTQYF	TGTGCCAGCCGTCTAGTGCCGGCCGGGACCCAGTACTTC
few	TRBV28	TRBJ2-1	TRBD1	CASTQTPGQGDNEQFF	TGTGCCAGCACCCAAACCCCGGGACAGGGTGACAATGAGCAGTTCTTC
.	TRBV7-2	TRBJ2-7	.	CASSFLRTGTDSYEQYF	TGTGCCAGCAGCTTCTTGAGGACCGGGACGGACTCCTACGAGCAGTACTTC
few	TRBV18	TRBJ1-2	TRBD1	CASSPGAGTGGVLGYGYTF	TGTGCCAGCTCACCGGGAGCCGGGACAGGGGGCGTCCTTGGCTATGGCTACACCTTC
few	TRBV27	TRBJ1-1	.	CASSLNGNTEAFF	TGTGCCAGCAGTTTAAACGGGAACACTGAAGCTTTCTTT
few	TRBV6-1	TRBJ2-1	TRBD1	CASSSSGTGYEQFF	TGTGCCAGCAGCAGCTCCGGGACAGGGTATGAGCAGTTCTTC
many	TRBV18	TRBJ1-4	.	CASSPDRGFGLFF	TGTGCCAGCTCACCAGATCGAGGTTTCGGACTGTTTTTT
.	TRBV5-1	TRBJ2-2	.	CASSLVQGAGELFF	TGCGCCAGCAGCTTGGTGCAGGGCGCCGGGGAGCTGTTTTTT
.	TRBV6-6	TRBJ2-7	.	CASSSISYEQYF	TGTGCCAGCAGTTCCATCTCCTACGAGCAGTACTTC
.	TRBV6-1	TRBJ1-2	.	CASSMDSNYGYTF	TGTGCCAGCAGCATGGACAGTAACTATGGCTACACCTTC
few	TRBV5-4	TRBJ2-5	.	CASSPTRQETQYF	TGTGCCAGCAGCCCGACTAGACAAGAGACCCAGTACTTC